This TCR beta chain stems from a study of shared clonotypes between healthy human individuals. The CDR3 totals 12 residues. Trimming shortened V by 6 bases and J by 7 bases, and 12 bases separated the two germline ends. Germline V gene sequence: CDR1 SQVTM, CDR2 ANQGSEA. Study-level points and caveats: Only blood was sampled; tissue repertoires likely differ.

As concerns this clone: The antigen is unknown.

Assay used: immunoSEQ multiplex PCR; TCRdb lists only in-frame clones, some missing. The sample includes 1.4 million to 1.5 million clones, 96% seen only once; the top ten take about 1%. The receptor comes from a man in his thirties or forties in good health. The sequenced material came from naive CD4+ T cells sorted from blood. This sample's subset: CD45RA+ positively selected. This chain joins TRBV29-1 and TRBJ1-4; tentatively, D is TRBD1 (6 bases). As DNA, the CDR3 is TGCAGCGTGGGGACACAAGGTGAAAAACTGTTTTTT. Its translation is CSVGTQGEKLFF.